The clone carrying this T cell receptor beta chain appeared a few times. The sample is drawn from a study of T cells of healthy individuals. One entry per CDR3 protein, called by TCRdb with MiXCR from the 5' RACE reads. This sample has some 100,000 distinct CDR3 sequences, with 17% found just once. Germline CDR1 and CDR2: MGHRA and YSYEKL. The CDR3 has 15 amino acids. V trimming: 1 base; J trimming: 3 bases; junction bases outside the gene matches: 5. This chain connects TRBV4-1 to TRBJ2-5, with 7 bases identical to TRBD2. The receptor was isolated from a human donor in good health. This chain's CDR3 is CASSQGGLDEETQYF. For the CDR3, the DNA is TGCGCCAGCAGCCAAGGCGGACTAGACGAAGAGACCCAGTACTTC.